One sample yielded the 16 T cell receptor beta chains listed below, sequenced in a study of T-cell memory formation after mild COVID-19. MiXCR was run by TCRdb on the 5' RACE reads, yielding one entry per CDR3 protein. Among more than 350,000 distinct CDR3 sequences listed, about 21% were seen once. Sequencing was carried out using PBMCs or a T cell subset sorted from them (not recorded which). These receptors all stem from an adult woman who had mild COVID-19 (a few samples of this study predate the infection). Cell type and time point are not known.

The chain recombines TRBV6-2 or TRBV6-3 with TRBJ1-2; TRBD1 agrees at 9 bases. From germline, CDR1 is MNHEY and CDR2 SVGEGT. V lost 6 bases to trimming and J lost 10 bases; unmatched junction nucleotides: 21. This CDR3 is built from 17 residues. CDR3 residues: CASSGQVWGQGQGVYTF. CDR3 DNA sequence: TGTGCCAGCAGCGGTCAAGTATGGGGACAGGGACAGGGAGTCTACACCTTC.

A few counts support this clonotype. The V and J genes are TRBV7-9 and TRBJ2-3; perhaps TRBD2 as D (6 bases). V was trimmed by 9 bases and J by 2 bases, leaving 15 bases between them. CDR1 and CDR2 from the germline V gene are SEHNR and FQNEAQ (reference sequence). This CDR3 is built from 14 residues. The CDR3 DNA reads TGTGCCAGTATGACTGGAGGGATCACAGATACGCAGTATTTT. This gives the protein CASMTGGITDTQYF.

This clonotype was seen at least ten times. The V gene is TRBV27, the J gene TRBJ2-7; 9 bases map to TRBD2. Germline V lookup: CDR1 MNHEY, CDR2 SMNVEV (reference sequence). Trimming at V came to 5 bases and at J to 1 base, leaving 3 bases not matched to a gene. The CDR3 totals 14 residues. The CDR3 DNA reads as TGTGCCAGCAGTGGGCGGGGGGGGTCCTACGAGCAGTACTTC. Protein sequence: CASSGRGGSYEQYF.

V and J are TRBV7-3 and TRBJ2-1, with 7 bases matching TRBD2. V was pared by 4 bases and J by 2 bases, with 14 bases of the junction left unmatched. This CDR3 comprises 18 residues. CDR1 SGHTA and CDR2 FQGTGA come from the germline V gene. This CDR3 is CASSSPGPGGSTYNEQFF. CDR3 DNA: TGTGCCAGCAGCTCGCCCGGACCCGGCGGGAGCACCTACAATGAGCAGTTCTTC. The entire variable domain, with the rest obtained from reference TRBV7-3 and TRBJ2-1, is as follows: GAGVSQTPSNKVTEKGKYVELRCDPISGHTALYWYRQSLGQGPEFLIYFQGTGAADDSGLPNDRFFAVRPEGSVSTLKIQRTERGDSAVYLCASSSPGPGGSTYNEQFFGPGTRLTVL.

The chain employs TRBV5-1 and TRBJ2-2; D is possibly TRBD2 (6 bases). The V gene's germline CDR1 is SGHRS and CDR2 YFSETQ. V was trimmed by 7 bases and J by 2 bases, leaving 12 bases between them. The CDR3 has 14 amino acids. The CDR3 spells CASQPGSNTGELFF. DNA of the CDR3: TGCGCCAGCCAACCCGGGAGCAACACCGGGGAGCTGTTTTTT.

The chain links TRBV12-3 or TRBV12-4 to TRBJ2-1; D not certain. V was shortened by 6 bases and J by 5 bases, with 11 bases between the two germline ends. This CDR3 is built from 13 residues. DNA for the CDR3: TGTGCCAGCAGCATACTACTTGACAATGAGCAGTTCTTC. It codes for CASSILLDNEQFF.

This clonotype was seen more than once but under ten times. The chain employs TRBV2 and TRBJ2-7, with a weak D call TRBD1 (5 bases). The CDR3 covers 15 residues. V was clipped by 4 bases and J by 7 bases, with 20 bases between them. Germline CDR1 SNHLY, CDR2 FYNNEI. The CDR3 DNA reads as TGTGCCAGCAGTGTCGAGACAGTCGACTTCGGTGAGCAGTACTTC. Encoded protein: CASSVETVDFGEQYF.

In its sample, this clonotype was seen a few times. The genes are TRBV10-3 and TRBJ2-1; perhaps TRBD1 as D (6 bases). CDR3 length: 12 amino acids. V was pared by 6 bases and J by 7 bases, with 10 bases between. From germline, CDR1 is ENHRY and CDR2 SYGVKD. The CDR3 DNA follows: TGTGCCATCAGACCCACAGGGAATGAGCAGTTCTTC. Protein: CAIRPTGNEQFF.

J is TRBJ2-3 and V is TRBV19; possibly TRBD1 for D (5 bases). CDR3 length: 16 residues. Germline loops: CDR1 LNHDA, CDR2 SQIVND (reference sequence). V was shortened by 3 bases and J by 1 base, with 14 bases between the two germline ends. CDR3 residues: CASSIGQGKGTDTQYF. The CDR3 DNA reads as TGTGCCAGTAGTATCGGGCAGGGTAAGGGCACAGATACGCAGTATTTT.

The genes are TRBV28 and TRBJ2-4, with 11 nucleotides matching TRBD2. This CDR3 comprises 13 residues. V trimming: 7 bases; J trimming: 12 bases; junction bases outside the gene matches: 8. Germline CDR1 reads MDHEN; CDR2 reads SYDVKM. CDR3 coding DNA: TGTGCCAGCATCTCCGGGACTAGCGGTGGTCAGTACTTC. Translating gives CASISGTSGGQYF.

The J gene is TRBJ1-2, the V gene TRBV9; a possible D gene is TRBD1 (5 bases). The CDR3 spans 15 residues. Looked up from germline, CDR1 is SGDLS and CDR2 is YYNGEE. Trimming shortened V by 6 bases and J by 5 bases, and 20 bases separated the two germline ends. The DNA for the CDR3 is TGTGCCAGCACCGTGATGCAGGGTGGGAGTTATGGCTACACCTTC. It yields the protein CASTVMQGGSYGYTF.

This clonotype was detected only a few times. This chain connects TRBV9 to TRBJ2-5; D gene uncertain. Trimming took off 0 bases at V and 1 base at J, with 10 bases between the two ends. Germline V gene data show CDR1 as SGDLS and CDR2 as YYNGEE. The CDR3 is made up of 15 amino acids. CDR3 bases: TGTGCCAGCAGCGTAGACCAGCCCGGCCAAGAGACCCAGTACTTC. Translation gives CASSVDQPGQETQYF.

This clonotype was detected once. An end of the junction does not agree with germline; a read error may underlie this. The rearrangement joins TRBV29-1 to TRBJ2-5; D tentatively reads TRBD1 or TRBD2 (5 bases each). The CDR3 loop spans 11 amino acids. CDR1 is SQVTM and CDR2 is ANQGSEA in the germline V gene. CDR3 nucleotide sequence: TGCAGCGTTGAGGCCACCGGGACCCAATACTTC. This gives the protein CSVEATGTQYF.

The chain recombines TRBV2 with TRBJ2-1; 8 nucleotides agree with TRBD1. The junction had 9 bases not matched to a gene; V was cut back by 5 bases and J by 6 bases. The CDR3 is made up of 15 amino acids. Per the germline V gene, CDR1 is SNHLY and CDR2 is FYNNEI. Here the CDR3 DNA reads TGTGCCAGCAGTCGTACAGGGGGTAGGTTCAATGAGCAGTTCTTC. This sequence encodes CASSRTGGRFNEQFF.

In its sample, this clonotype was seen a few times. The rearrangement uses TRBV6-5 and TRBJ1-2; TRBD1 matches 12 bases. Germline V gene lookup returns CDR1 MNHEY and CDR2 SVGAGI. This CDR3 comprises 16 residues. V was pared by 0 bases and J by 7 bases, with 6 bases of the junction left unmatched. CDR3 sequence reads: CASSYSPGQGAVGYTF. DNA of the CDR3: TGTGCCAGCAGTTACTCTCCGGGACAGGGGGCGGTTGGCTACACCTTC.

V and J are TRBV7-2 and TRBJ2-3; D is possibly TRBD2 (5 bases). The CDR3 is 16 residues long. Trimming shortened V by 1 base and J by 4 bases, and 15 bases separated the two germline ends. The germline CDR1 and CDR2 sequences are SGHTA and FQGNSA. CDR3 residues: CASSLVGLAEADTQYF. The CDR3 DNA follows: TGTGCCAGCAGCTTAGTAGGTCTAGCAGAGGCAGATACGCAGTATTTT.